The present T cell receptor beta chain was sequenced within a study of blood T cell repertoires in COVID-19 (dated by TCRdb to the early 2020s). Study-level background: Samples from collaborators originated in the United States, Italy and Spain and spanned both the acute and convalescent phases of COVID-19. HLA class I and class II types, where available, came from metadata supplied by the sample provider rather than from assay-based typing. Sample metadata almost always included a de-identified subject ID, COVID-19 status, age in years and sex. The repertoires were released in a freely available public database intended as a resource for research on the immune response to SARS-CoV-2. The material from the prospective study consisted of cDNA or gDNA derived from T cells, B-cell-depleted T cells, or PBMCs. The samples were drawn from the first 160 participants of the ongoing ImmuneRACE study and from 1,254 subjects provided by 6 global collaborators. The dataset comprised deeply sampled blood TCRbeta repertoires from subjects exposed to, actively infected with, or recovered from COVID-19.

The immunoSEQ Assay, a bias-controlled multiplex PCR, was used to amplify TCRbeta CDR3 regions from genomic DNA. On the authors' methods: The number of nucleated cells in each sample was estimated by amplification of reference gene primers within the assay. To quantify the absolute abundance of each unique TCRbeta CDR3 rearrangement, sequence reads were collapsed and filtered. For each sample, productive Simpson clonality was calculated as the square root of Simpson's diversity index across productive rearrangements. In its TCRdb copy, this immuneACCESS table keeps in-frame sequences only and misses some clones. Where compared with another copy, unresolved V genes explain less than half of these, and the others have no known cause. From that table come the V and J calls and clone size; the DNA was used to work out D and trimming. The sample table records more than 140,000 clones; about 86% of these occur just once. Around 8.2% of the sample rests with the top ten.

Collaborating institutions collected whole blood in K2EDTA tubes following their own protocols. For TCRbeta analysis, collaborators shipped samples in one of three forms: frozen whole blood, isolated PBMCs, or DNA extracted from either of those sample types. As to this clone: Its antigen remains undetermined. The sample holds no much larger clone one base away, and base qualities are not on file.

Overall results and qualifications from the work: Clinical and demographic metadata were provided uncurated, with the amount varying by source and participant.

At the junction V is shortened by 3 bases and J by 4 bases; bases outside the gene matches: 4. CDR1 SNHLY and CDR2 FYNNEI were looked up in the germline V gene. From its cysteine to its phenylalanine, the CDR3 spans 14 amino acids. Only the CDR3 DNA stays, 42 bases, in frame from base 1. The sample taken for sequencing was peripheral blood. The sequence came from a woman in her sixties with acute or convalescent COVID-19. In this chain, TRBV2 is recombined with TRBJ2-5; 8 central nucleotides agree with TRBD2. The nucleotide sequence is given as TGTGCCAGCAGTGAGGCTAGCGGGTCAGAGACCCAGTACTTC. Its protein is CASSEASGSETQYF.